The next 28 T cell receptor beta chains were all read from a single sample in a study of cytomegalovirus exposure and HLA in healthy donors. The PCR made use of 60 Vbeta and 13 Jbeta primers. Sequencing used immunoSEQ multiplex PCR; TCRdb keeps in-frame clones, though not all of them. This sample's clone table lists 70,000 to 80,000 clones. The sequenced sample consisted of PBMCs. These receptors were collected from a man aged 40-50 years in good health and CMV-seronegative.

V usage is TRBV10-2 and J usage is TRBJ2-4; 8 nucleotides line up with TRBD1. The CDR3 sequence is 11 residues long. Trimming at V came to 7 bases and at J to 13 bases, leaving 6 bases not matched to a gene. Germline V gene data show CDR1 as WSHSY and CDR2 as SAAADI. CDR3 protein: CASTGTGPQYF. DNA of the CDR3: TGCGCCAGCACCGGGACAGGCCCACAGTACTTC.

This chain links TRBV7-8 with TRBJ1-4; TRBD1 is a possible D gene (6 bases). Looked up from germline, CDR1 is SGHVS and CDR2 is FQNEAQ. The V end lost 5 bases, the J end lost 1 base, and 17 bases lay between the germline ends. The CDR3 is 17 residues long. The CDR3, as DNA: TGTGCCAGCAGCGGGGGTTTTAGGGGGAAAACTAATGAAAAACTGTTTTTT. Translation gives CASSGGFRGKTNEKLFF.

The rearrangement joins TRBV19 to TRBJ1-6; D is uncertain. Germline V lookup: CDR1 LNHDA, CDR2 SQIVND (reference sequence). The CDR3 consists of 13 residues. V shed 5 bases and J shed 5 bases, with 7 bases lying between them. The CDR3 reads CASSASNNSPLHF. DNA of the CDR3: TGTGCCAGTAGTGCCAGTAATAATTCACCCCTCCACTTT.

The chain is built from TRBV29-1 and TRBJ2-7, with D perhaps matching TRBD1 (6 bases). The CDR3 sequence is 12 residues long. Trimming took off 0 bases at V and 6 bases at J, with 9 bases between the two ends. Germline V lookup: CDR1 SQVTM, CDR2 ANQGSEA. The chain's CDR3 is CSVEDLGGEQYF. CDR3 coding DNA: TGCAGCGTTGAAGATCTAGGGGGCGAGCAGTACTTC.

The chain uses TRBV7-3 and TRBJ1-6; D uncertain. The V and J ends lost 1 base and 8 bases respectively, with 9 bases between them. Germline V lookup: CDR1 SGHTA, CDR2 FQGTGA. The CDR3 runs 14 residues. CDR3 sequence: CASSLMAVDSPLHF. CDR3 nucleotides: TGTGCCAGCAGCTTAATGGCAGTGGATTCACCCCTCCACTTT.

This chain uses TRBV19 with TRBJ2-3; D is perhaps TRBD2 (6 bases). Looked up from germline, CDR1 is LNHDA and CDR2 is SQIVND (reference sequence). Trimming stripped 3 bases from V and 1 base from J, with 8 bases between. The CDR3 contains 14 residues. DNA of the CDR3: TGTGCCAGTAGTATGCGGGGCGGCACAGATACGCAGTATTTT. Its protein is CASSMRGGTDTQYF.

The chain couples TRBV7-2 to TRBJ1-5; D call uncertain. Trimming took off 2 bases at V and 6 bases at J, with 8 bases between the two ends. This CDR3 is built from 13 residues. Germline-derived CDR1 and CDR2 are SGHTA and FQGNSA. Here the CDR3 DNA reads TGTGCCAGCAGCTTAATGGGCCCTCAGCCCCAGCATTTT. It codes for CASSLMGPQPQHF.

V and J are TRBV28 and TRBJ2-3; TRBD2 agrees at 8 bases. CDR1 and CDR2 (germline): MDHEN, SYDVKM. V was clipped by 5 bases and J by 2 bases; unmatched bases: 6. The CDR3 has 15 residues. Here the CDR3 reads CASSILAVNTDTQYF. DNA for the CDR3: TGTGCCAGCAGTATACTAGCGGTGAACACAGATACGCAGTATTTT.

The CDR3 sequence is CASSYPGTRNEQFF. DNA of the CDR3: TGTGCCAGCAGTTACCCAGGAACTAGGAATGAGCAGTTCTTC. The V and J genes are TRBV6-5 and TRBJ2-1; possibly TRBD2 for D (5 bases). V gave up 2 bases and J gave up 7 bases, with 12 bases separating them. CDR3 size: 14 residues. Germline V gives CDR1 MNHEY, CDR2 SVGAGI.

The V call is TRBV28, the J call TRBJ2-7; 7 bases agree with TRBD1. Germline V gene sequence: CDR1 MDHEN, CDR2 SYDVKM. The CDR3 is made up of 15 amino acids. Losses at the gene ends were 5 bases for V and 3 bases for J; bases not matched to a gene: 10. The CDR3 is CASSIPDRAYYEQYF. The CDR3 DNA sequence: TGTGCCAGCAGTATCCCCGACAGGGCTTACTACGAGCAGTACTTC.

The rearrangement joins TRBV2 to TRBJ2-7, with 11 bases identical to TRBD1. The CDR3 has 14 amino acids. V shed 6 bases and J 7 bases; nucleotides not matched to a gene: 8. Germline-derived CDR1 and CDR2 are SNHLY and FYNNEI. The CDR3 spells CASSGSGTGGEQYF. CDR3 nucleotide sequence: TGTGCCAGCAGCGGATCCGGGACAGGGGGAGAGCAGTACTTC.

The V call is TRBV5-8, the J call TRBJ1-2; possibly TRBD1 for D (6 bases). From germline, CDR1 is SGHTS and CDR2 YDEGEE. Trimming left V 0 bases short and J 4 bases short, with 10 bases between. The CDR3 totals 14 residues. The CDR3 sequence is CASSLDRAAYGYTF. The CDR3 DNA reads TGTGCCAGCAGCTTGGACAGGGCGGCCTATGGCTACACCTTC.

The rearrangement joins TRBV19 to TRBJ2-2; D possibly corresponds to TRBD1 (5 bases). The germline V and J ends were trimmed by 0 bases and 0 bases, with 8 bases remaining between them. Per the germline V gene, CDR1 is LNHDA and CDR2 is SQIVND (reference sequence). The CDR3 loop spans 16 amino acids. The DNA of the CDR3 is TGTGCCAGTAGTATAGACTGGACACCGAACACCGGGGAGCTGTTTTTT. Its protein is CASSIDWTPNTGELFF.

CDR3 residues: CASSAPRRDSPDTQYF. The DNA for the CDR3 is TGTGCCAGCAGCGCCCCTAGGAGGGACAGTCCAGATACGCAGTATTTT. The J gene is TRBJ2-3, the V gene TRBV9, with a possible D match to TRBD1 (7 bases). The CDR3 extends over 16 amino acids. CDR1 and CDR2 from the germline V gene are SGDLS and YYNGEE. The V end was cut by 3 bases, the J end by 4 bases, with 18 bases between.

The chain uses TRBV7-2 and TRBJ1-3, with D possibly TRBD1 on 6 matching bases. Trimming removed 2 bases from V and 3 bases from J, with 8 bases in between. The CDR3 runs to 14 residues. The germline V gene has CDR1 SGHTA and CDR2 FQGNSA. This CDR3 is CASSLPGVGNTIYF. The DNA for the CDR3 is TGTGCCAGCAGCTTACCAGGGGTTGGAAACACCATATATTTT.

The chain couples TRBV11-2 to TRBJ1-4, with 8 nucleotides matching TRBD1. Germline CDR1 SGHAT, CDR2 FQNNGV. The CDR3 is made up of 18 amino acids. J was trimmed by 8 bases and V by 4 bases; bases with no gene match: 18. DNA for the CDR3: TGTGCCAGCAGCTCCCGGACAGGGTACAGGGAGGATCTCGAAAAACTGTTTTTT. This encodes CASSSRTGYREDLEKLFF.

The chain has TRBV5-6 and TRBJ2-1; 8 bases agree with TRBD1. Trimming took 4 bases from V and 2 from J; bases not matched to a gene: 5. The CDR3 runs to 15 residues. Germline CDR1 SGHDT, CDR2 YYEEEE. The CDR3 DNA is TGTGCCAGCAGCCCGGACAGGGAGGCCTACAATGAGCAGTTCTTC. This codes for CASSPDREAYNEQFF.

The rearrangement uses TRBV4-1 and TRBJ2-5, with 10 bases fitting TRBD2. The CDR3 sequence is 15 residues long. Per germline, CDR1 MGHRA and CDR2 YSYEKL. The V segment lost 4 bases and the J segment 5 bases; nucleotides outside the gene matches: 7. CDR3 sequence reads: CASSRTGTSVETQYF. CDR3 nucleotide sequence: TGCGCCAGCAGCCGAACCGGGACTAGCGTGGAGACCCAGTACTTC.

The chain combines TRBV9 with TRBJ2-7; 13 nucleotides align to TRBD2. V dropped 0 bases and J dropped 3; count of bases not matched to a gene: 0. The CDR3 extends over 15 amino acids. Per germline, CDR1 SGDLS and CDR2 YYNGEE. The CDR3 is CASSVGLAGGYEQYF. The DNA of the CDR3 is TGTGCCAGCAGCGTAGGACTAGCGGGGGGCTACGAGCAGTACTTC.

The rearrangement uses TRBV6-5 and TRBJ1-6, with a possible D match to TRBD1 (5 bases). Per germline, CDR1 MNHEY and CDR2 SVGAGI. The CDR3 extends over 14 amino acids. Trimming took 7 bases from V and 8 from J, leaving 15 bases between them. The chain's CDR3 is CASNSRASDSPLHF. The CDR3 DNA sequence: TGTGCCAGCAATTCCAGGGCGTCAGATTCACCCCTCCACTTT.

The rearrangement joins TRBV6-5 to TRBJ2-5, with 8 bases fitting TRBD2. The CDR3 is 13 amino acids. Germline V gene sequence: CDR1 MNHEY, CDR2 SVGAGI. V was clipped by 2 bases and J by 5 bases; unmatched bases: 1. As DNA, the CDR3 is TGTGCCAGCAGTTACGAGCGGGGGGAGACCCAGTACTTC. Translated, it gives CASSYERGETQYF.

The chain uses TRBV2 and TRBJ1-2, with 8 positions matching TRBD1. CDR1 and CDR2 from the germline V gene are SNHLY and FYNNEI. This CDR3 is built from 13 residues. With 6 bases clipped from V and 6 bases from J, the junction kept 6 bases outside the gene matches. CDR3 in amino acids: CASRWTGLDGYTF. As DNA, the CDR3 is TGTGCCAGCAGATGGACAGGGTTGGATGGCTACACCTTC.

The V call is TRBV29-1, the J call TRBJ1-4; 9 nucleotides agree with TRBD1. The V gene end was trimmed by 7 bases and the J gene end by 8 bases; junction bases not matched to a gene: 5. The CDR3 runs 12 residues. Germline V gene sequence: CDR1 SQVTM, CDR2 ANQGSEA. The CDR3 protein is CSAGDRAEKLFF. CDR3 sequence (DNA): TGCAGCGCGGGGGACAGGGCCGAAAAACTGTTTTTT.

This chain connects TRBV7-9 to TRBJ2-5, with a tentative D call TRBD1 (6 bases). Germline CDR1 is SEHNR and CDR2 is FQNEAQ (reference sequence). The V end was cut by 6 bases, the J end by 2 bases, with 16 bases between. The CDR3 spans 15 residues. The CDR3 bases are TGTGCCAGCAGAACGGACAGACTATCACAAGAGACCCAGTACTTC. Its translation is CASRTDRLSQETQYF.

As DNA, the CDR3 is TGTGCCTGGCTAATGGGTGAGCGGGGGTTAGGTACGCAGTATTTT. Protein product: CAWLMGERGLGTQYF. The chain recombines TRBV30 with TRBJ2-3, with 8 bases that match TRBD2. V lost 5 bases and J lost 8; bases outside the gene matches: 15. Per the germline V gene, CDR1 is GTSNPN and CDR2 is SVGIG (reference sequence). The CDR3 contains 15 residues.

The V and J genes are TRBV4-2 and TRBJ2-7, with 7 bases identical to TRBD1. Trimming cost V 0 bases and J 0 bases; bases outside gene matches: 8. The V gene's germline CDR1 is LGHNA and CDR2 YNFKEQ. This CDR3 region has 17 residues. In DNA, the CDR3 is TGTGCCAGCAGCCAAGAAAGGGACAGTAAAAACTCCTACGAGCAGTACTTC. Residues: CASSQERDSKNSYEQYF.

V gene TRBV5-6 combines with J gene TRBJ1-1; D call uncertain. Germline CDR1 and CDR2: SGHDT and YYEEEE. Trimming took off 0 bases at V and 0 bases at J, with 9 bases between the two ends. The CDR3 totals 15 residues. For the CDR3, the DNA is TGTGCCAGCAGCTTGGCAGGCAGCATGAACACTGAAGCTTTCTTT. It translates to CASSLAGSMNTEAFF. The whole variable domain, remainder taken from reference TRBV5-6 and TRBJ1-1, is DAGVTQSPTHLIKTRGQQVTLRCSPKSGHDTVSWYQQALGQGPQFIFQYYEEEERQRGNFPDRFSGHQFPNYSSELNVNALLLGDSALYLCASSLAGSMNTEAFFGQGTRLTVV.

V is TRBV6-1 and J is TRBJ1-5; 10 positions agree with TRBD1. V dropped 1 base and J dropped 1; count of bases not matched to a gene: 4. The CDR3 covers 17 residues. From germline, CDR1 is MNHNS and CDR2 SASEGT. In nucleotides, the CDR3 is TGTGCCAGCAGTGAAGTGGGGGGACAGGGGAGCAATCAGCCCCAGCATTTT. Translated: CASSEVGGQGSNQPQHF.